The rows below give T cell receptor beta chains drawn from one sample of a study of blood T cells in healthy people across ages. In TCRdb, the 5' RACE reads were re-called with MiXCR into one record per CDR3 protein. This table has around 820,000 distinct CDR3 sequences, around 25% appearing once. Separately, the same data were catalogued under a study of T cells of mothers and their children.

Sequences were obtained from blood. These receptors all stem from a boy younger than 18 in good health. The CDR3 runs from the conserved cysteine through the conserved F or W. D genes are given only for firm matches. Rows may omit the clone size; those that give it use once, few, many or a size class.

d_call clone_size j_call v_call cdr3_nt cdr3_aa
- - TRBJ2-5 TRBV30 TGTGCCTGGGGCTGGGGGGTTCAGGAGACCCAGTACTTC CAWGWGVQETQYF
- - TRBJ2-1 TRBV4-2 TGTGCCAGCAGCCAAGATTTGGGGGACGGCTACAATGAGCAGTTCTTC CASSQDLGDGYNEQFF
- - TRBJ2-1 TRBV7-9 TGTGCCAGCAGCTTAGATCTCGGAAGGGTCAACTCCTACAATGAGCAGTTCTTC CASSLDLGRVNSYNEQFF
TRBD1 many TRBJ1-5 TRBV18 TGTGCCAGCAGTCCCCGACAGGGTAATCAGCCCCAGCATTTT CASSPRQGNQPQHF
- - TRBJ1-1 TRBV5-1 TGCGCAAGCAGCTTGGCCGAAGGCCCTGAAGCTTTCTTT CASSLAEGPEAFF
- - TRBJ2-7 TRBV6-5 TGTGCCAGCAGCCGACGGGGGAACAAACCCTACGAGCAGTACTTC CASSRRGNKPYEQYF
TRBD2 - TRBJ2-1 TRBV10-3 TGTGCCATCAGTAGGGGACTAGCGGGGGGCGAGAGCTCCTACAATGAGCAGTTCTTC CAISRGLAGGESSYNEQFF
- - TRBJ1-4 TRBV20-1 TGCAGTGCTAGAGATCAGGAACCCAGAAATGAAAAACTGTTTTTT CSARDQEPRNEKLFF
- - TRBJ2-5 TRBV20-1 TGCAGTGCTAGAGACTTTAGCCCGCGAGAGACCCAGTACTTC CSARDFSPRETQYF
- many TRBJ1-1 TRBV7-2 TGTGCCAGCAGCTCTCTACAGGGTGCCACTGAAGCTTTCTTT CASSSLQGATEAFF
- - TRBJ1-4 TRBV7-8 TGTGCCAGCAGCTTAGGGATGGACCGAGGGTATGAAAAACTGTTTTTT CASSLGMDRGYEKLFF
TRBD2 few TRBJ2-5 TRBV20-1 TGCAGTGCCCCAAAACGGGAGGGGCTAATTTCGTGGCAGTACTTC CSAPKREGLISWQYF
- - TRBJ2-5 TRBV29-1 TGCAGCGTAGACCTGGGGGAGACCCAGTACTTC CSVDLGETQYF
- few TRBJ2-7 TRBV5-1 TGCGCCAGCAGCTTCCATACAGTGGACGAGCAGTACTTC CASSFHTVDEQYF
TRBD2 - TRBJ2-7 TRBV10-3 TGTGCCATCAGTGATTCGGGGGGACGGTTCTCCTACGAGCAGTACTTC CAISDSGGRFSYEQYF